One sample yielded the 13 T cell receptor beta chains listed below, sequenced in a study of OX40 agonist ivuxolimab in advanced cancers. The repertoire was sequenced with immunoSEQ multiplex PCR; TCRdb's copy has only in-frame clones and lacks some. The sample contains around 60,000 clones, about 91% of which appear only once. The starting material was CD4+ or CD8+ T cells sorted from blood, obtained in a trial of the OX40 agonist ivuxolimab. The receptors were sampled from an adult with an advanced solid tumor such as melanoma, head and neck, liver or kidney cancer.

The V and J genes are TRBV27 and TRBJ2-2; D ambiguous. Germline CDR1 is MNHEY and CDR2 is SMNVEV (reference sequence). The CDR3 is made up of 15 amino acids. V dropped 0 bases and J dropped 4 bases, with 9 bases sitting between them. For the CDR3, the DNA is TGTGCCAGCAGTTTATCGAGTAGTAGCACCGGGGAGCTGTTTTTT. Translated: CASSLSSSSTGELFF.

This clone has just one count. This rearrangement joins TRBV7-9 to TRBJ1-4; D is ambiguous. The CDR3 has 16 residues. The ends were cut back, 4 bases at V and 10 bases at J, with 22 bases in the middle. Germline lookup yields CDR1 SEHNR and CDR2 FQNEAQ (reference sequence). CDR3 nucleotide sequence: TGTGCCAGCAGCTCGACCACCGGGATATCTATTGGAAAACTGTTTTTT. It specifies CASSSTTGISIGKLFF. Looking up the rest from reference TRBV7-9 and TRBJ1-4 gives the full variable domain: DTGVSQNPRHKITKRGQNVTFRCDPISEHNRLYWYRQTLGQGPEFLTYFQNEAQLEKSRLLSDRFSAERPKGSFSTLEIQRTEQGDSAMYLCASSSTTGISIGKLFFGSGTQLSVL.

The chain combines TRBV29-1 with TRBJ1-1; 7 nucleotides align to TRBD1. The germline V gene has CDR1 SQVTM and CDR2 ANQGSEA. The CDR3 runs to 12 residues. V lost 6 bases to trimming and J lost 6 bases; unmatched junction nucleotides: 7. The DNA for the CDR3 is TGCAGCGTCCTGACAGGGATGCCTGAAGCTTTCTTT. Translating gives CSVLTGMPEAFF.

The J gene is TRBJ2-1, the V gene TRBV27; 8 nucleotides align to TRBD2. Germline trimming cut 5 bases from V and 2 bases from J; bases unmatched to any gene: 5. This CDR3 has 15 residues. The germline CDR1 and CDR2 sequences are MNHEY and SMNVEV (reference sequence). The CDR3 is CASSVELAAYNEQFF. The CDR3 nucleotides read TGTGCCAGCAGTGTAGAACTAGCGGCCTACAATGAGCAGTTCTTC.

The chain uses TRBV7-2 and TRBJ2-5; D is unclear. Germline V gene data show CDR1 as SGHTA and CDR2 as FQGNSA. Trimming shortened V by 5 bases and J by 0 bases, and 7 bases separated the two germline ends. The CDR3 contains 13 residues. The CDR3 sequence is CASSVPNQETQYF. The CDR3 DNA sequence: TGTGCCAGCAGCGTACCCAACCAAGAGACCCAGTACTTC.

The chain joins TRBV4-1 to TRBJ1-5, with 9 bases aligning to TRBD1. The CDR3 extends over 16 amino acids. Trimming at V came to 4 bases and at J to 1 base, leaving 5 bases not matched to a gene. Germline V gene lookup returns CDR1 MGHRA and CDR2 YSYEKL. The CDR3 bases are TGCGCCAGCAGCCGGGGGACAGGGAAAAGCAATCAGCCCCAGCATTTT. Its translation is CASSRGTGKSNQPQHF.

The chain joins TRBV14 to TRBJ2-1; 10 positions agree with TRBD2. Germline V gives CDR1 SGHDN, CDR2 FVKESK. The junction had 2 bases not matched to a gene; V was cut back by 3 bases and J by 3 bases. The CDR3 is 15 residues long. The CDR3 DNA sequence: TGTGCCAGCAGCCATATAGCGGGAGGCTACAATGAGCAGTTCTTC. Translating it yields CASSHIAGGYNEQFF.

This clone has only one observation. V is TRBV29-1 and J is TRBJ2-7; no reliable D call. This CDR3 spans 12 amino acids. The V gene's germline CDR1 is SQVTM and CDR2 ANQGSEA. Trimming removed 0 bases from V and 4 bases from J, with 7 bases in between. CDR3 amino acids: CSVEDLTYEQYF. Here the CDR3 DNA reads TGCAGCGTTGAAGATCTTACATACGAGCAGTACTTC.

This chain connects TRBV7-6 to TRBJ1-5; D unclear. Per the germline V gene, CDR1 is SGHVS and CDR2 is FNYEAQ. V was cut by 5 bases and J by 7 bases, with 12 bases left in between. The CDR3 runs to 13 residues. CDR3 amino acids: CASSMTGSQPQHF. CDR3 bases: TGTGCCAGCAGCATGACGGGGTCACAGCCCCAGCATTTT.

The rearrangement uses TRBV7-9 and TRBJ1-1, with 8 bases identical to TRBD1. Trimming cost V 3 bases and J 5 bases; bases outside gene matches: 8. The CDR3 runs to 15 residues. Germline V gene sequence: CDR1 SEHNR, CDR2 FQNEAQ (reference sequence). The CDR3 loop is CASSFETGVETEAFF. Written as DNA, the CDR3 is TGTGCCAGCAGCTTTGAGACAGGGGTTGAAACTGAAGCTTTCTTT.

This clone has a single count. This chain uses TRBV7-2 with TRBJ2-1; 8 positions match TRBD2. V shed 1 base, J shed 2 bases, and the junction held 7 bases outside the gene matches. Germline V gives CDR1 SGHTA, CDR2 FQGNSA. This CDR3 spans 17 amino acids. CDR3 amino acids: CASSLVGAGVPYNEQFF. CDR3 in DNA: TGTGCCAGCAGCTTAGTGGGAGCGGGAGTGCCCTACAATGAGCAGTTCTTC.

The rearrangement joins TRBV4-3 to TRBJ2-2, with TRBD1 matching over 7 bases. Trimming removed 0 bases from V and 1 base from J; junction bases left unmatched: 8. CDR1 LGHNA and CDR2 YSLEER come from the germline V gene. This CDR3 is 18 amino acids long. The CDR3 coding sequence is TGCGCCAGCAGCCAAGACCCTCCAGGGGGTAGGAACACCGGGGAGCTGTTTTTT. Translating gives CASSQDPPGGRNTGELFF.

V is TRBV5-4 and J is TRBJ2-2; the D gene is possibly TRBD2 (5 bases). The CDR3 covers 15 residues. Trimming stripped 2 bases from V and 3 bases from J, with 11 bases between. Looked up from germline, CDR1 is SGHNT and CDR2 is YYREEE (reference sequence). The CDR3 loop is CASSLFSGDTGELFF. The CDR3 DNA reads as TGTGCCAGCAGCTTATTTTCCGGGGACACCGGGGAGCTGTTTTTT.